This T cell receptor (beta chain) was found in a study of monozygotic twins with inflammatory bowel disease. Study-wide results and limits: Patient repertoires may have gained variability from differing immunosuppressive treatments.

The CDR3 covers 14 residues. Germline assignment: CDR1 SNHLY and CDR2 FYNNEI. Remarks on this clonotype: What it binds is not known.

Amplification of TCRalpha and TCRbeta cDNA involved two nested PCRs that ran for about 15 and 9 cycles. TCRdb reworked the 5' RACE reads into one entry per CDR3 protein, no DNA. The sample's table shows 440,000 or so distinct CDR3 sequences. The chain is built from TRBV2 and TRBJ2-1; there is no DNA to check the TCRdb D call of TRBD2. Sequencing input: blood. The clonotype was recovered from a human donor with ulcerative colitis or Crohn's disease, or a healthy co-twin of an affected twin (not recorded which). The CDR3 loop reads CASSGLAGRYEQFF.